The 2 T cell receptor beta chains reported below all come from one sample, sequenced in a study of Tregs in tolerant kidney transplant recipients. Method: immunoSEQ multiplex PCR; TCRdb's copy keeps in-frame clones and lacks some. Among about 240,000 clones listed, 65% to 85% were seen once. The sequenced material came from CD4+ T cells from blood. The receptors here all came from a human donor in good health.

This chain joins TRBV5-6 and TRBJ1-2; D call uncertain. The CDR3 loop spans 12 amino acids. In germline, CDR1 is SGHDT, CDR2 YYEEEE. V lost 1 base and J 8 bases, leaving 9 bases between the germline ends. The CDR3 sequence is CASSLPTMGYTF. The CDR3 bases are TGTGCCAGCAGCTTGCCGACGATGGGCTACACCTTC.

The V and J genes are TRBV29-1 and TRBJ2-3; D uncertain. The germline gives CDR1 SQVTM, CDR2 ANQGSEA. V was shortened by 3 bases and J by 3 bases, with 7 bases between the two germline ends. There are 12 residues in the CDR3. The CDR3 here is CSVEDATDTQYF. In nucleotides, the CDR3 is TGCAGCGTTGAGGATGCAACAGATACGCAGTATTTT.